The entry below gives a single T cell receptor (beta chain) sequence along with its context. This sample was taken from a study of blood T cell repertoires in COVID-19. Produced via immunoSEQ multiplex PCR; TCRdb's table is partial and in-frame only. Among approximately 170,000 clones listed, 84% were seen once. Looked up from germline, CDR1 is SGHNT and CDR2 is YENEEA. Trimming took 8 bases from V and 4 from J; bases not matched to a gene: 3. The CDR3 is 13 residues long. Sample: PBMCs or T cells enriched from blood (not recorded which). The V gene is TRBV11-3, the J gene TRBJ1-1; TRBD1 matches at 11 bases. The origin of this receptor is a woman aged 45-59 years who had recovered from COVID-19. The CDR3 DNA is TGTGCCAGCGGACAGGGGGCGAGCACTGAAGCTTTCTTT. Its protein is CASGQGASTEAFF.